This T cell receptor (beta chain) was obtained from a study of early T cells in non-severe SARS-CoV-2 infection. TCRdb analysed the 5' RACE reads with MiXCR anew, one entry per CDR3 protein. The sample holds 37,000 or so distinct CDR3 sequences, roughly 5.9% seen once. V shed 5 bases and J 6 bases; nucleotides not matched to a gene: 21. The CDR3 length is 18 residues. CDR1 and CDR2 from the germline V gene are SGHTA and FQGNSA. This clonotype has at least ten counts. The chain employs TRBV7-2 and TRBJ1-1, with TRBD1 matching over 7 bases. The sequenced sample consisted of whole blood. The receptor was isolated from an adult who was a healthcare worker with PCR-confirmed SARS-CoV-2 infection or an uninfected control (not recorded which). The CDR3 sequence is CASSPPRGGRQGPSEAFF. The CDR3 nucleotides read TGTGCCAGCAGCCCCCCTAGAGGGGGGAGACAGGGTCCCTCTGAAGCTTTCTTT.